This TCR beta chain is from a study of blood T cells in healthy people across ages. Then a second PCR, running roughly 6 to 12 cycles, was carried out with a sample-barcoded 5' primer and a J-beta primer mix. Each CDR3 protein gets one entry after TCRdb re-called the 5' RACE reads with MiXCR. This table holds about 1,400,000 distinct CDR3 sequences, roughly 64% found once. V was pared by 6 bases and J by 5 bases, with 13 bases between. Germline CDR1 reads MNHEY; CDR2 reads SMNVEV (reference sequence). The CDR3 covers 13 residues. Material: blood. This clonotype originated in a man between 18 and 35 years old in good health. V and J are TRBV27 and TRBJ2-5; D remains unclear. The CDR3 here is CASRGPTVETQYF. DNA for the CDR3: TGTGCCAGCAGAGGGCCCACCGTGGAGACCCAGTACTTC.